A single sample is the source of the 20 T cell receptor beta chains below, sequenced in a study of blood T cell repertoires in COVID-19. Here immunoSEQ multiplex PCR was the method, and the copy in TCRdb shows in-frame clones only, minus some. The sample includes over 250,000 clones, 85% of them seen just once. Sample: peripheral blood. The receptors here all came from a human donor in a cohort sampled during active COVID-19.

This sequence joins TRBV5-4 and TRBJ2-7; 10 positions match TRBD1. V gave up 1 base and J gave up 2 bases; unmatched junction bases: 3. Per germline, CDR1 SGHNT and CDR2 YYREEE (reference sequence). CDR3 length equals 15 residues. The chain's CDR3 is CASSLWDRGTYEQYF. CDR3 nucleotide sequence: TGTGCCAGCAGCTTGTGGGACAGGGGAACCTACGAGCAGTACTTC.

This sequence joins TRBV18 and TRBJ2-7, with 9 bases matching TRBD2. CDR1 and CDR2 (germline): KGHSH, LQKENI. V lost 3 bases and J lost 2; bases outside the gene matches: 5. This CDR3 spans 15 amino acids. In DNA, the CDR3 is TGTGCCAGCTCACCCTCGAGCGGGAGGCCCTACGAGCAGTACTTC. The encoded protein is CASSPSSGRPYEQYF.

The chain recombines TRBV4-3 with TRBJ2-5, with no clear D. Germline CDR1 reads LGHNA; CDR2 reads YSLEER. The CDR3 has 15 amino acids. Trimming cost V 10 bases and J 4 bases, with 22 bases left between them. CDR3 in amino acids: CAILPRKAEGETQYF. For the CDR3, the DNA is TGCGCCATCTTACCCAGGAAAGCTGAAGGAGAGACCCAGTACTTC.

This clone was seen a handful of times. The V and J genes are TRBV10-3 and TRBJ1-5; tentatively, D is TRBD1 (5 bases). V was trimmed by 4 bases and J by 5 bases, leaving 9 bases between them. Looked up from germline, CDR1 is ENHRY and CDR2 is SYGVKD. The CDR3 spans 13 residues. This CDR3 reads CAISAQVHQPQHF. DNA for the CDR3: TGTGCCATCAGTGCACAGGTTCATCAGCCCCAGCATTTT.

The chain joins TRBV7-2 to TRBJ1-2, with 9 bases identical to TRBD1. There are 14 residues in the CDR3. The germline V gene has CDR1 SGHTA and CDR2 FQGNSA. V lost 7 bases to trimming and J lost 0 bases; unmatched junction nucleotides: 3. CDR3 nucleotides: TGTGCCAGCACCCGGACAGGGGCTAACTATGGCTACACCTTC. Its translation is CASTRTGANYGYTF. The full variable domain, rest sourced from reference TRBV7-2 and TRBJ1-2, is GAGVSQSPSNKVTEKGKDVELRCDPISGHTALYWYRQSLGQGLEFLIYFQGNSAPDKSGLPSDRFSAERTGGSVSTLTIQRTQQEDSAVYLCASTRTGANYGYTFGSGTRLTVV.

Here the CDR3 DNA reads TGTGCCAGCAGCCAAGATTTCGTGGATACGCAGTATTTT. This translates into CASSQDFVDTQYF. The V call is TRBV14, the J call TRBJ2-3; no clear D gene. V lost 0 bases to trimming and J lost 6 bases, with 7 bases between them. The length of the CDR3 is 13 residues. Germline CDR1 and CDR2: SGHDN and FVKESK.

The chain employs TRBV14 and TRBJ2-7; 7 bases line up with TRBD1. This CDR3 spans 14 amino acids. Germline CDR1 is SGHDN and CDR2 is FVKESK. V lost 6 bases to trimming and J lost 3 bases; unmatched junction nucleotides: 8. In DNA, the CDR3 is TGTGCCAGCAGTCAAACCGGGACAGTCTACGAGCAGTACTTC. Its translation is CASSQTGTVYEQYF.

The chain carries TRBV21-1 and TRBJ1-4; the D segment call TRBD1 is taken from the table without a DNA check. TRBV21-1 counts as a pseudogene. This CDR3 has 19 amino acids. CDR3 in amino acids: CASSKGRTGQSATNEKLFF. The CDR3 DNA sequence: TGTGCCAGCAGCAAAGGGAGGACAGGGCAATCTGCAACTAATGAAAAACTGTTTTTT.

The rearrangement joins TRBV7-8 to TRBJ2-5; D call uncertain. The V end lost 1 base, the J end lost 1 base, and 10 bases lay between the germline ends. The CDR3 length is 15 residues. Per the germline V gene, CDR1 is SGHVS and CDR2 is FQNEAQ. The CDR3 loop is CASSLGVIFQETQYF. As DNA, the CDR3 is TGTGCCAGCAGCTTAGGCGTCATATTCCAAGAGACCCAGTACTTC.

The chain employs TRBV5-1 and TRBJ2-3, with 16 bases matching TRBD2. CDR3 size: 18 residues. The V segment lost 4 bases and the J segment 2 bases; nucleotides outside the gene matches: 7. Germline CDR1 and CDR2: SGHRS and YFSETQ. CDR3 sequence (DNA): TGCGCCAGCAGCCTCCTAGGGACTAGCGGGAGGGCCACAGATACGCAGTATTTT. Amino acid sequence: CASSLLGTSGRATDTQYF. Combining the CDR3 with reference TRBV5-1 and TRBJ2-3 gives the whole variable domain KAGVTQTPRYLIKTRGQQVTLSCSPISGHRSVSWYQQTPGQGLQFLFEYFSETQRNKGNFPGRFSGRQFSNSRSEMNVSTLELGDSALYLCASSLLGTSGRATDTQYFGPGTRLTVL.

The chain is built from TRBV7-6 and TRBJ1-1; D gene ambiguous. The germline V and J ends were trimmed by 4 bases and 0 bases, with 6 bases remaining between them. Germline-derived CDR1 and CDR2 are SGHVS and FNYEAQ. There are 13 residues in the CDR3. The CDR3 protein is CASSYSLNTEAFF. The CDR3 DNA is TGTGCCAGCAGCTACTCTCTGAACACTGAAGCTTTCTTT.

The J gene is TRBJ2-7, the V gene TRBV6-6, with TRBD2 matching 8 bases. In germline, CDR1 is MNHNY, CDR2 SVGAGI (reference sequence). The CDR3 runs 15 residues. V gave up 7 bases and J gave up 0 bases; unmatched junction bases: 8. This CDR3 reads CASNYGTRSSYEQYF. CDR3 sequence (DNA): TGTGCCAGCAACTACGGGACTAGGTCCTCCTACGAGCAGTACTTC.

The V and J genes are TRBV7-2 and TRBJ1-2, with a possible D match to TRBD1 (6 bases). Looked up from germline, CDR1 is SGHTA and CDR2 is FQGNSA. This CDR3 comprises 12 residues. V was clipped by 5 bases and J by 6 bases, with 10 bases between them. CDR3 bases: TGTGCCAGCAGCCGTGACAGGAATGGCTACACCTTC. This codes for CASSRDRNGYTF.

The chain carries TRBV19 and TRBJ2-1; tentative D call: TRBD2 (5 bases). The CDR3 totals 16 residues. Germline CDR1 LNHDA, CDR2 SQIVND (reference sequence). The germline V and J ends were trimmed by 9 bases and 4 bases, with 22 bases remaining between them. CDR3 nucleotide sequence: TGTGCCAGCCGGCCTCGTTCCGCCCCGGGGTACAATGAGCAGTTCTTC. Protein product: CASRPRSAPGYNEQFF.

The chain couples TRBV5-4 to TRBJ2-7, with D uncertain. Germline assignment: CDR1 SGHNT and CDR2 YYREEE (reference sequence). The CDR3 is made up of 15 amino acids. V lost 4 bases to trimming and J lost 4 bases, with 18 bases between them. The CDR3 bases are TGTGCCAGCAGCATGCCTGGTTTCCCGGTTTACGAGCAGTACTTC. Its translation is CASSMPGFPVYEQYF.

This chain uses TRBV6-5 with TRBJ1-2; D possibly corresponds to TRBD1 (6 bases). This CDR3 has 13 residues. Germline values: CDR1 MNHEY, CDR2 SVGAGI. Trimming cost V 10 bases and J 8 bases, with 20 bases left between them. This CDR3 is CATDPTGYLGYTF. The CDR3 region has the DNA TGTGCCACCGACCCCACAGGGTATTTGGGCTACACCTTC.

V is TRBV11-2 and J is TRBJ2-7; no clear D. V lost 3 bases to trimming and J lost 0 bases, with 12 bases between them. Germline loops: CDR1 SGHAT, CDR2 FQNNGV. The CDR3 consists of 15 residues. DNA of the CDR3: TGTGCCAGCAGCTTTTCCGACTCTAGCTCCTACGAGCAGTACTTC. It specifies CASSFSDSSSYEQYF.

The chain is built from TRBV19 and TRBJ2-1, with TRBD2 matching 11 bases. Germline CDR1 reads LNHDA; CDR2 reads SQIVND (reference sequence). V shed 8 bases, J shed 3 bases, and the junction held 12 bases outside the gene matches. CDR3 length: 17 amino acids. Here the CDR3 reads CASLDVRLAGLYNEQFF. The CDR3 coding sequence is TGTGCCAGTCTGGATGTCAGACTAGCGGGACTCTACAATGAGCAGTTCTTC.

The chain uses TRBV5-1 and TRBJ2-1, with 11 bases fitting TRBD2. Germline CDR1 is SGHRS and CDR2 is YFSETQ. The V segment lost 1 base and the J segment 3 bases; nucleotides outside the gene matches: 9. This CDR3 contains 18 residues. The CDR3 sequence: CASSLSLAGGILYNEQFF. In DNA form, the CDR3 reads TGCGCCAGCAGCTTGAGTCTAGCGGGAGGAATCCTCTACAATGAGCAGTTCTTC.

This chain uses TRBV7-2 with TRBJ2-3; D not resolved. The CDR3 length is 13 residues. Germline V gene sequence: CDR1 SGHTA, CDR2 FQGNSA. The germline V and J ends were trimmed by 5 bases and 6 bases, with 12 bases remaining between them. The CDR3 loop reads CASSPFPLDTQYF. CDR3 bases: TGTGCCAGCAGCCCCTTCCCCTTGGATACGCAGTATTTT.